This is a list of T cell receptor beta chains from one sample in a study of PD-1 and CTLA-4 blockade in melanoma. Assay: immunoSEQ multiplex PCR; the TCRdb copy retains only in-frame clones and omits some. In the table there are about 29,000 clones, approximately 88% of which are singletons. The sample in question was CD8+ T cells from peripheral blood, obtained before anti-PD-1 treatment. The source of these receptors is a human donor with melanoma. The CDR3 runs from the conserved cysteine through the conserved F or W. Each record gives: CDR3 protein, CDR3 DNA, V gene, J gene, D gene, clone size. D genes are given only for firm matches. A row's size may be missing; if present it is once, few, many or a size class.

CDR3aa: CASSPYHGGPPDNEQFF; CDR3nt: TGTGCCAGCAGTCCGTATCACGGGGGCCCTCCAGACAATGAGCAGTTCTTC; v_gene: TRBV27; j_gene: TRBJ2-1; d_gene: NA; abundance: NA
CDR3aa: CASSIGRSTVYNEQFF; CDR3nt: TGTGCCAGTAGTATAGGGCGGTCTACCGTCTACAATGAGCAGTTCTTC; v_gene: TRBV19; j_gene: TRBJ2-1; d_gene: NA; abundance: NA
CDR3aa: CASSLAAGKGANTGELFF; CDR3nt: TGCGCCAGCAGCTTGGCGGCAGGGAAAGGGGCGAACACCGGGGAGCTGTTTTTT; v_gene: TRBV5-1; j_gene: TRBJ2-2; d_gene: NA; abundance: NA
CDR3aa: CASSHPAEETQYF; CDR3nt: TGTGCCAGCAGCCATCCCGCAGAAGAGACCCAGTACTTC; v_gene: TRBV7-9; j_gene: TRBJ2-5; d_gene: NA; abundance: once
CDR3aa: CASSEAPQRDNEQFF; CDR3nt: TGTGCCAGCAGTGAAGCGCCCCAGCGGGACAATGAGCAGTTCTTC; v_gene: TRBV6-1; j_gene: TRBJ2-1; d_gene: NA; abundance: NA
CDR3aa: CASSPRGGLDTQYF; CDR3nt: TGTGCCAGCAGCCCGCGGGGGGGCCTCGATACGCAGTATTTT; v_gene: TRBV6-6; j_gene: TRBJ2-3; d_gene: TRBD2; abundance: NA
CDR3aa: CASSSWEGQPQHF; CDR3nt: TGTGCCAGCAGTTCTTGGGAGGGACAGCCCCAGCATTTT; v_gene: TRBV27; j_gene: TRBJ1-5; d_gene: NA; abundance: NA
CDR3aa: CASSYRGQGANRVLF; CDR3nt: TGTGCCAGCAGCTACAGAGGACAGGGGGCGAATCGCGTTCTTTTT; v_gene: TRBV13; j_gene: TRBJ2-3; d_gene: TRBD1; abundance: NA
CDR3aa: CASSEVRDRNTEAFF; CDR3nt: TGTGCCAGCAGTGAAGTACGGGACAGAAACACTGAAGCTTTCTTT; v_gene: TRBV2; j_gene: TRBJ1-1; d_gene: TRBD1; abundance: NA
CDR3aa: CASSQDGAGVYEQFF; CDR3nt: TGTGCCAGCAGCCAAGATGGGGCGGGAGTTTATGAGCAGTTCTTC; v_gene: TRBV14; j_gene: TRBJ2-1; d_gene: TRBD2; abundance: NA
CDR3aa: CASSYSTDLSYEQYF; CDR3nt: TGTGCCAGCAGTTACTCAACGGACCTTTCCTACGAGCAGTACTTC; v_gene: TRBV6-5; j_gene: TRBJ2-7; d_gene: NA; abundance: NA
CDR3aa: CASSSNPNLAGEETQYF; CDR3nt: TGTGCCAGCAGTTCCAACCCCAATCTAGCGGGAGAAGAGACCCAGTACTTC; v_gene: TRBV27; j_gene: TRBJ2-5; d_gene: TRBD2; abundance: NA
CDR3aa: CASSLGETQYF; CDR3nt: TGTGCCAGCAGTTTAGGAGAGACCCAGTACTTC; v_gene: TRBV27; j_gene: TRBJ2-5; d_gene: NA; abundance: NA
CDR3aa: CASRLGQGYGYTF; CDR3nt: TGTGCCAGCAGACTCGGACAGGGTTATGGCTACACCTTC; v_gene: TRBV4-2; j_gene: TRBJ1-2; d_gene: TRBD1; abundance: few
CDR3aa: CSVQGANTGELFF; CDR3nt: TGCAGCGTACAGGGGGCGAACACCGGGGAGCTGTTTTTT; v_gene: TRBV29-1; j_gene: TRBJ2-2; d_gene: TRBD1; abundance: NA
CDR3aa: CASSAYGAQGSGANVLTF; CDR3nt: TGTGCCAGCAGCGCTTACGGGGCGCAAGGCTCTGGGGCCAACGTCCTGACTTTC; v_gene: TRBV7-6; j_gene: TRBJ2-6; d_gene: NA; abundance: NA
CDR3aa: CASSTGLADEQYF; CDR3nt: TGTGCCAGCAGTACCGGACTAGCGGACGAGCAGTACTTC; v_gene: TRBV27; j_gene: TRBJ2-7; d_gene: TRBD2; abundance: NA
CDR3aa: CANLKTLVNTGELFF; CDR3nt: TGTGCCAACCTAAAGACCCTGGTGAACACCGGGGAGCTGTTTTTT; v_gene: TRBV21-1; j_gene: TRBJ2-2; d_gene: NA; abundance: NA
CDR3aa: CASSSASGGMTPLHF; CDR3nt: TGTGCCAGTAGTAGTGCCTCAGGGGGTATGACACCCCTCCACTTT; v_gene: TRBV19; j_gene: TRBJ1-6; d_gene: TRBD1; abundance: NA
CDR3aa: CASSIARDRGYEQYF; CDR3nt: TGTGCCAGTAGTATAGCCCGGGACAGGGGCTACGAGCAGTACTTC; v_gene: TRBV19; j_gene: TRBJ2-7; d_gene: TRBD1; abundance: large
CDR3aa: CASLSGNTGELFF; CDR3nt: TGTGCCTCCTTATCGGGGAACACCGGGGAGCTGTTTTTT; v_gene: TRBV19; j_gene: TRBJ2-2; d_gene: NA; abundance: NA
CDR3aa: CATSARGTGELFF; CDR3nt: TGTGCCACCAGCGCCCGGGGAACCGGGGAGCTGTTTTTT; v_gene: TRBV15; j_gene: TRBJ2-2; d_gene: NA; abundance: NA
CDR3aa: CATSREEFMNTEAFF; CDR3nt: TGTGCCACCAGCAGAGAGGAGTTTATGAACACTGAAGCTTTCTTT; v_gene: TRBV15; j_gene: TRBJ1-1; d_gene: NA; abundance: NA
CDR3aa: CASSPEGNTIYF; CDR3nt: TGTGCCAGCAGCCCCGAGGGAAACACCATATATTTT; v_gene: TRBV3-1/TRBV3-2; j_gene: TRBJ1-3; d_gene: NA; abundance: NA
CDR3aa: CASSKAAPNEQFF; CDR3nt: TGTGCCAGTAGTAAGGCGGCCCCTAATGAGCAGTTCTTC; v_gene: TRBV19; j_gene: TRBJ2-1; d_gene: NA; abundance: NA
CDR3aa: CASSDTGEDNQPQHF; CDR3nt: TGTGCCAGCAGCGATACAGGTGAGGACAATCAGCCCCAGCATTTT; v_gene: TRBV13; j_gene: TRBJ1-5; d_gene: NA; abundance: NA
CDR3aa: CASSFGGGAADTQYF; CDR3nt: TGTGCCAGCAGCTTTGGCGGGGGGGCCGCAGATACGCAGTATTTT; v_gene: TRBV5-6; j_gene: TRBJ2-3; d_gene: TRBD2; abundance: once
CDR3aa: CASSIPGVRPDTEAFF; CDR3nt: TGTGCCAGCAGTATTCCAGGGGTTCGCCCTGACACTGAAGCTTTCTTT; v_gene: TRBV5-4; j_gene: TRBJ1-1; d_gene: NA; abundance: NA
CDR3aa: CASSGLTGVGLNTGELFF; CDR3nt: TGTGCCAGCAGTGGGCTGACAGGGGTGGGCCTGAACACCGGGGAGCTGTTTTTT; v_gene: TRBV2; j_gene: TRBJ2-2; d_gene: TRBD1; abundance: NA
CDR3aa: CASSPHTDTQYF; CDR3nt: TGTGCCAGCAGCCCCCACACAGATACGCAGTATTTT; v_gene: TRBV7-9; j_gene: TRBJ2-3; d_gene: NA; abundance: NA
CDR3aa: CASSPQNPEYEELFF; CDR3nt: TGCGCCAGCAGCCCCCAGAACCCCGAATACGAGGAGCTGTTTTTT; v_gene: TRBV5-1; j_gene: TRBJ2-2; d_gene: NA; abundance: NA